A selection of T cell receptor beta chains follows, all from one sample in a study of blood T cell repertoires in COVID-19. The data were produced by immunoSEQ multiplex PCR, yet TCRdb's version contains in-frame clones alone and is incomplete. The sample lists 200,000 or so clones, 80% to 85% occurring once. The material sequenced was peripheral blood. Source of these receptors: a human donor in a cohort sampled during active COVID-19. The CDR3 runs from the conserved cysteine through the conserved F or W. D genes are given only for firm matches. The size of a clone is reported for some rows only, either as once, few or many, or as a class for expanded clones.

J | D | V | size | DNA | CDR3
TRBJ2-1 | NA | TRBV7-8 | NA | TGTGCCAGCAGCTTATTATCCGGTTACAATGAGCAGTTCTTC | CASSLLSGYNEQFF
TRBJ1-4 | NA | TRBV2 | NA | TGTGCCAGCAGTGAAAACCGGGATGAAAAACTGTTTTTT | CASSENRDEKLFF
TRBJ2-5 | NA | TRBV6-1 | NA | TGTGCCAGCAGTGGGAGAGGGAAATTGAGATTGGAGGAGACCCAGTACTTC | CASSGRGKLRLEETQYF
TRBJ2-2 | NA | TRBV7-2 | NA | TGTGCCAGCAGCTTAGATGGCAGGGACACCGGGGAGCTGTTTTTT | CASSLDGRDTGELFF
TRBJ1-1 | NA | TRBV7-2 | NA | TGTGCCAGCAGGGACAGTTTGAACACTGAAGCTTTCTTT | CASRDSLNTEAFF
TRBJ2-1 | NA | TRBV19 | few | TGTGCCAGTACTAGCTACGGGGAGCAGTTCTTC | CASTSYGEQFF
TRBJ1-1 | NA | TRBV4-2 | NA | TGTGCCAGCAGCTTCCCCGGGGGGAACACTGAAGCTTTCTTT | CASSFPGGNTEAFF
TRBJ2-2 | TRBD1 | TRBV27 | NA | TGTGCCAGCAGTTTACAGGGACAGATGAACACCGGGGAGCTGTTTTTT | CASSLQGQMNTGELFF
TRBJ2-5 | TRBD1 | TRBV7-7 | NA | TGTGCTAGCAGCCTCGGAGTGACAGGGTTGGAGACCCAGTACTTC | CASSLGVTGLETQYF
TRBJ1-1 | NA | TRBV19 | once | TGTGCCAGTACCGGCTCCCGGGACACACAACTATCTGAAGCTTTCTTT | CASTGSRDTQLSEAFF
TRBJ2-5 | TRBD2 | TRBV19 | NA | TGTGCCAGTAGTGACCGACTAGCGGGGCGGGAGACCCAGTACTTC | CASSDRLAGRETQYF
TRBJ1-2 | NA | TRBV5-1 | NA | TGCGCCAGCAGCTTGGCCGAGGGCTTTGGCTACACCTTC | CASSLAEGFGYTF
TRBJ1-1 | NA | TRBV5-4 | few | TGTGCCAGCAGCTTCAACCAGGACACTGAAGCTTTCTTT | CASSFNQDTEAFF
TRBJ1-5 | NA | TRBV30 | NA | TGTGCCTGGAGTGTACAGGCAGGGCGTCAGCCCCAGCATTTT | CAWSVQAGRQPQHF
TRBJ1-1 | NA | TRBV27 | once | TGTGCCAGCAGTAGAGTCATGAACACTGAAGCTTTCTTT | CASSRVMNTEAFF
TRBJ1-1 | NA | TRBV29-1 | NA | TGCAGCGTCCACAGGGTTGGCACTGAAGCTTTCTTT | CSVHRVGTEAFF
TRBJ2-1 | TRBD2 | TRBV28 | NA | TGTGCCAGCAGTAGGTCGGGAGGGACGAATGAGCAGTTCTTC | CASSRSGGTNEQFF